This T cell receptor (beta chain) was captured in a study of response to subunit inactivated influenza vaccine (dated 2018 in TCRdb). Concerning the study at large: Deep quantitative T cell receptor repertoire profiling was used in the study to track responses to a trivalent subunit inactivated influenza vaccine. Results the study describes overall, beyond this receptor: It was suggested by the authors that each seasonal influenza vaccination may recruit only a limited number of new T cells.

Many counts were recorded for this clonotype. Its antigen target is currently unknown. The input lacks base qualities; no much larger clone sits a single base away. The library was generated by RT-PCR. Sequenced on an Illumina HiSeq 2500. The public sequencing data were trimmed at Q25 with fastp and processed into clonotypes with MiXCR by TCRdb, which kept only in-frame beta chains. Rows are combined by CDR3 protein, so each entry shows the most common genes and DNA. Here the sample has 800,000 or so distinct CDR3 sequences; about 20% occur a single time. The top ten hold roughly 10% of the sample. Looking up the germline V gene (reference sequence) yields CDR1 DFQATT and CDR2 SNEGSKA. The V end loses 0 bases and the J end loses 4 bases, and a stretch of 16 bases separates them. The CDR3 has 15 amino acids, counting the end cysteine and phenylalanine. CDR3 DNA is the only sequence kept; it has 45 bases, read in frame from the first base.

The TCR was taken from a man between 45 and 60 years old who received an inactivated influenza vaccine. Donor details come from another sample of the same person, matched by shared clones. This sample comprised PBMCs from blood, obtained roughly 5 days after vaccination. The rearrangement joined TRBV20-1 to TRBJ2-7, with a tentative D gene TRBD1 over 6 matching bases. The CDR3 has the sequence CSARDLAGVFYEQYF. The DNA reads as follows: TGCAGTGCTAGAGATCTCGCAGGGGTCTTTTACGAGCAGTACTTC.